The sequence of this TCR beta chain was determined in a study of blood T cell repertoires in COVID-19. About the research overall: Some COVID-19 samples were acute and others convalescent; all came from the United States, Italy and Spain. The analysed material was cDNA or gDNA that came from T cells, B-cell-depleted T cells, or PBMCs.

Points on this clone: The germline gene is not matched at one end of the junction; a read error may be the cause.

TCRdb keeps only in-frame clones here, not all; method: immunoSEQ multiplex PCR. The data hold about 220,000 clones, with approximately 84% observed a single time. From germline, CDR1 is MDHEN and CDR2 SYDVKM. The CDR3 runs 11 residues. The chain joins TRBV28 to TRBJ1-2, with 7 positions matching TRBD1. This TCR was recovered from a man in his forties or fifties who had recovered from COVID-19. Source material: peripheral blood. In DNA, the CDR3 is TGTGCCAGCAGTTTTCGGACAGGCCAAGACTTC. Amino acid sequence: CASSFRTGQDF.